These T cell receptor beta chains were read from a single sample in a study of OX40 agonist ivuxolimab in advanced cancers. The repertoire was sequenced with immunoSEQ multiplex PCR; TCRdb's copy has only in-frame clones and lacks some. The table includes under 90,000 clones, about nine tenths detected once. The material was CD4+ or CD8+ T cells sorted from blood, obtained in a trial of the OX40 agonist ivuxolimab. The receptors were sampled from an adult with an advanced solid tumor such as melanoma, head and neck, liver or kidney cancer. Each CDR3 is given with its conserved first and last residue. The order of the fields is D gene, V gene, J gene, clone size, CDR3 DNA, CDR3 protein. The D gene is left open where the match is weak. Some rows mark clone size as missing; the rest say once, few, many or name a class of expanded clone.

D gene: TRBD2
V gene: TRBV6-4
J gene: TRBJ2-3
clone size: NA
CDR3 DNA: TGTGCCAGCAGTCTCGAGCGGGGGGGCCCCGATACGCAGTATTTT
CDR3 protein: CASSLERGGPDTQYF

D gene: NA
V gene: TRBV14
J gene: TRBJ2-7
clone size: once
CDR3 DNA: TGTGCCAGCAGCTCTCAGGGAGAAGGGCAGTACTTC
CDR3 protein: CASSSQGEGQYF

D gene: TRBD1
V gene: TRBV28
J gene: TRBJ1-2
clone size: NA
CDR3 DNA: TGTGCCAGTTTCGGGACAGGGGGAGACTATGGCTACACCTTC
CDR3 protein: CASFGTGGDYGYTF

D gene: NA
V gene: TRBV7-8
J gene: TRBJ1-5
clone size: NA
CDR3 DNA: TGTGCCAGCAGCTATACACTCACGGGTCAGCCCCAGCATTTT
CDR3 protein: CASSYTLTGQPQHF

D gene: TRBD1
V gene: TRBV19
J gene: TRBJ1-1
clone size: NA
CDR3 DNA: TGTGCCAGTAGTCCGTTGACAGGGGGCAACGCTGAAGCTTTCTTT
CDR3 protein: CASSPLTGGNAEAFF

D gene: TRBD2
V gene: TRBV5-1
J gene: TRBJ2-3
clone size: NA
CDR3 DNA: TGCGCCAGCAGCTTGAACGGTAGCGGGGACACAGATACGCAGTATTTT
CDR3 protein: CASSLNGSGDTDTQYF

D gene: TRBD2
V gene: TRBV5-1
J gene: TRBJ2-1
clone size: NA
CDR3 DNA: TGCGCCAGCAGCCCGGAGGGACTAGACAATGAGCAGTTCTTC
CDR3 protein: CASSPEGLDNEQFF

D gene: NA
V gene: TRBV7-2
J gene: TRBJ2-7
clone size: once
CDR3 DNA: TGTGCCAGCAGCTTTCGAACGGACGGCGAGCAGTACTTC
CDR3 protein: CASSFRTDGEQYF

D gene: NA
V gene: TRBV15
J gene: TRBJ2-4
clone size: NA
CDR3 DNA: TGTGCCACCAGCAGAGCAGGGTCTGGCAAAAACATTCAGTACTTC
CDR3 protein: CATSRAGSGKNIQYF

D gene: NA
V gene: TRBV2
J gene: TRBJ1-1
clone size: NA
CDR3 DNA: TGTGCCAGCGGCTTGGGCGTCGGCAGTAAGGCTTTCTTT
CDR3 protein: CASGLGVGSKAFF